A single sample is the source of the 19 T cell receptor beta chains below, sequenced in a study of cytomegalovirus exposure and HLA in healthy donors (dated by TCRdb to 2016 to 2017). Library method: the immunoSEQ multiplex PCR assay. For the multiplex PCR, a mixture combining 60 forward primers for TCR Vbeta segments and 13 reverse primers for TCR Jbeta segments was used. This is the immuneACCESS table as TCRdb keeps it, with only in-frame sequences that have V and J called. A part of the clones is gone; compared with another copy, unresolved V genes explain less than half, and the rest is unexplained. This sample lists around 100,000 clones; 70% to 75% were detected once. The leading ten clones occupy around 16% of the sample. Material: PBMCs. Receptors were obtained from a woman between 18 and 29 years old in good health and CMV-seropositive.

This CDR3 is CASSQDIGRETEAFF. The CDR3 DNA sequence: TGTGCCAGCAGCCAAGATATAGGCAGGGAAACTGAAGCTTTCTTT. The V gene is TRBV14, the J gene TRBJ1-1; D is perhaps TRBD1 (5 bases). V lost 0 bases and J 5 bases, leaving 13 bases between the germline ends. The germline CDR1 and CDR2 sequences are SGHDN and FVKESK. The CDR3 length is 15 residues.

The chain carries TRBV10-2 and TRBJ2-1; D unclear. The germline CDR1 and CDR2 sequences are WSHSY and SAAADI. This CDR3 is 12 amino acids long. The germline V and J ends were trimmed by 2 bases and 4 bases, with 3 bases remaining between them. This CDR3 reads CASSEPYNEQFF. The CDR3 nucleotides are TGCGCCAGCAGTGAGCCATACAATGAGCAGTTCTTC.

This chain links TRBV7-8 with TRBJ1-5, with a possible D match to TRBD1 (5 bases). V was shortened by 1 base and J by 7 bases, with 8 bases between the two germline ends. The CDR3 is made up of 13 amino acids. Germline CDR1 and CDR2: SGHVS and FQNEAQ. Here the CDR3 DNA reads TGTGCCAGCAGCTTAGAAGGGGTACAGCCCCAGCATTTT. This encodes CASSLEGVQPQHF.

V is TRBV10-2 and J is TRBJ1-2, with a possible D match to TRBD1 (5 bases). The germline V gene has CDR1 WSHSY and CDR2 SAAADI. This CDR3 region has 13 residues. V lost 5 bases to trimming and J lost 3 bases, with 10 bases between them. The CDR3 sequence is CASSSGSYYGYTF. The CDR3 DNA reads TGCGCCAGCAGTTCAGGGTCTTACTATGGCTACACCTTC.

The chain has TRBV9 and TRBJ1-2; the D gene is possibly TRBD1 (5 bases). This CDR3 spans 13 amino acids. The V end was cut by 3 bases, the J end by 6 bases, with 12 bases between. Germline V CDR1 and CDR2: SGDLS, YYNGEE. The CDR3 DNA reads TGTGCCAGCAGCGCTAGGGGCTTGGATGGCTACACCTTC. This encodes CASSARGLDGYTF.

This clone was counted only a few times. This sequence joins TRBV28 and TRBJ2-2, with TRBD1 matching 7 bases. V lost 3 bases and J lost 2; bases outside the gene matches: 6. In germline, CDR1 is MDHEN, CDR2 SYDVKM. The CDR3 is made up of 16 amino acids. CDR3 DNA sequence: TGTGCCAGCAGTTTGAGGGGGCGAGGTAACACCGGGGAGCTGTTTTTT. Translation gives CASSLRGRGNTGELFF.

The chain employs TRBV5-4 and TRBJ1-1; D might be TRBD1 (5 bases). The CDR3 covers 14 residues. Trimming cost V 0 bases and J 5 bases, with 11 bases left between them. Per the germline V gene, CDR1 is SGHNT and CDR2 is YYREEE (reference sequence). CDR3 in DNA: TGTGCCAGCAGCTTGGGTGGGGGGAGGACTGAAGCTTTCTTT. Translated: CASSLGGGRTEAFF.

The chain has TRBV15 and TRBJ1-2; the match to TRBD1 covers 9 bases. Germline CDR1 reads LNHNV; CDR2 reads YYDKDF (reference sequence). The CDR3 contains 14 residues. V lost 5 bases and J lost 5; bases outside the gene matches: 6. CDR3 in DNA: TGTGCCACCAGCGCCCTAGGACAGGGGTATGGCTACACCTTC. Its protein product is CATSALGQGYGYTF.

The chain links TRBV6-5 to TRBJ2-1; maybe TRBD1 (6 bases). The CDR3 is 13 residues long. The germline V gene encodes CDR1 MNHEY and CDR2 SVGAGI. V was clipped by 6 bases and J by 10 bases, with 16 bases between them. CDR3 bases: TGTGCCAGCAGCTTCGGACAGACCTTGGAGCAGTTCTTC. It specifies CASSFGQTLEQFF.

The rearrangement uses TRBV30 and TRBJ1-1; 7 nucleotides agree with TRBD1. CDR1 GTSNPN and CDR2 SVGIG come from the germline V gene (reference sequence). The CDR3 totals 15 residues. The junction had 15 bases not matched to a gene; V was cut back by 6 bases and J by 5 bases. Here the CDR3 reads CACLPPQGRKTEAFF. CDR3 DNA sequence: TGTGCCTGTCTACCCCCACAGGGGAGGAAGACTGAAGCTTTCTTT.

The rearrangement links TRBV6-4 to TRBJ2-3; TRBD2 matches at 13 bases. V shed 5 bases, J shed 3 bases, and the junction held 2 bases outside the gene matches. CDR3 size: 15 residues. Germline-derived CDR1 and CDR2 are MRHNA and SNTAGT. CDR3 DNA: TGTGCCAGCAGTTGGACTAGCGGGGGAACAGATACGCAGTATTTT. Translated: CASSWTSGGTDTQYF.

The sample holds a few counts of this clone. The V and J genes are TRBV7-9 and TRBJ1-3, with D tentatively TRBD1 (5 bases). The V end lost 4 bases, the J end lost 2 bases, and 9 bases lay between the germline ends. From germline, CDR1 is SEHNR and CDR2 FQNEAQ (reference sequence). This CDR3 comprises 14 residues. CDR3 sequence reads: CASSYPGTGNTIYF. Here the CDR3 DNA reads TGTGCCAGCAGCTACCCAGGGACTGGAAACACCATATATTTT.

This clone was seen a few times. This rearrangement joins TRBV19 to TRBJ1-2, with a possible D match to TRBD1 (5 bases). The CDR3 runs 16 residues. Trimming shortened V by 3 bases and J by 2 bases, and 16 bases separated the two germline ends. CDR1 and CDR2 (germline): LNHDA, SQIVND (reference sequence). The CDR3 DNA sequence: TGTGCCAGTAGTATCGTTCCAGGGTCGTTGAACTATGGCTACACCTTC. It codes for CASSIVPGSLNYGYTF.

This clone was recorded a few times. The rearrangement links TRBV21-1 to TRBJ1-4. TRBV21-1 is flagged as a pseudogene. There are 16 residues in the CDR3. In DNA form, the CDR3 reads TGTGCCAGCAGCTCCCGAAGTGCGGGGGGCGTCGAAAAACTGTTTTTT. This codes for CASSSRSAGGVEKLFF.

The CDR3 nucleotides read TGTGCCAGCCTCAGAAGCGGGGCAGATACGCAGTATTTT. It is translated as CASLRSGADTQYF. The rearrangement joins TRBV11-2 to TRBJ2-3; the match to TRBD2 covers 7 bases. V trimming: 8 bases; J trimming: 4 bases; junction bases outside the gene matches: 6. CDR1 is SGHAT and CDR2 is FQNNGV in the germline V gene. There are 13 residues in the CDR3. The variable domain in full, completed from reference TRBV11-2 and TRBJ2-3, reads EAGVAQSPRYKIIEKRQSVAFWCNPISGHATLYWYQQILGQGPKLLIQFQNNGVVDDSQLPKDRFSAERLKGVDSTLKIQPAKLEDSAVYLCASLRSGADTQYFGPGTRLTVL.

This clone has more than one count but fewer than ten. This rearrangement joins TRBV19 to TRBJ1-5; no reliable D call. The V gene lost 7 bases and the J gene lost 6 bases, with 19 bases spanning the gap. The CDR3 extends over 15 amino acids. In germline, CDR1 is LNHDA, CDR2 SQIVND (reference sequence). CDR3 in amino acids: CASISSWVAGQPQHF. CDR3 sequence (DNA): TGTGCCAGTATAAGCTCCTGGGTGGCGGGTCAGCCCCAGCATTTT.

This clone was seen only a few times. The rearrangement links TRBV5-4 to TRBJ1-3, with D perhaps matching TRBD1 (5 bases). The CDR3 has 16 amino acids. V was trimmed by 0 bases and J by 0 bases, leaving 10 bases between them. Per the germline V gene, CDR1 is SGHNT and CDR2 is YYREEE (reference sequence). CDR3 DNA: TGTGCCAGCAGCTTGGACAGGACCAGCTCTGGAAACACCATATATTTT. The encoded protein is CASSLDRTSSGNTIYF. Together with reference TRBV5-4 and TRBJ1-3, the CDR3 gives the full variable domain: ETGVTQSPTHLIKTRGQQVTLRCSSQSGHNTVSWYQQALGQGPQFIFQYYREEENGRGNFPPRFSGLQFPNYSSELNVNALELDDSALYLCASSLDRTSSGNTIYFGEGSWLTVV.

The V and J genes are TRBV25-1 and TRBJ2-1; D is possibly TRBD2 (6 bases). Germline values: CDR1 MGHDK, CDR2 SYGVNS. The V gene lost 3 bases and the J gene lost 4 bases, with 13 bases spanning the gap. This CDR3 region has 15 residues. The CDR3 reads CASSDPSEQYNEQFF. Written as DNA, the CDR3 is TGTGCCAGCAGTGACCCTAGCGAGCAATACAATGAGCAGTTCTTC.

V and J are TRBV10-3 and TRBJ1-2; maybe TRBD1 (6 bases). The CDR3 consists of 14 residues. CDR1 is ENHRY and CDR2 is SYGVKD in the germline V gene. The V end lost 0 bases, the J end lost 8 bases, and 13 bases lay between the germline ends. In DNA, the CDR3 is TGTGCCATCAGTGAGTCGGGGGGGGCGCGAGGCTACACCTTC. Its translation is CAISESGGARGYTF.